The clone carrying this T cell receptor (beta chain) was counted once. Its antigen is not identified. The sample belongs to a study of shared clonotypes between healthy human individuals. Study findings and constraints: Memory subsets had estimated richness that was generally smaller than that of naive subsets. Roughly 5% was the fraction of naive CD4 clonotypes found shared across a handful of donors.

The repertoire was sequenced with immunoSEQ multiplex PCR; TCRdb's copy has only in-frame clones and lacks some. The table shows a few hundred thousand clones, with around 86% occurring only once. CDR1 PRHDT and CDR2 FYEKMQ come from the germline V gene (reference sequence). The CDR3 consists of 15 residues. Trimming took 3 bases from V and 1 from J, leaving 12 bases between them. The specimen was memory CD8+ T cells sorted from blood. Described subset: CD45RO+ cells pooled with CCR7-negative TemRA cells. This chain links TRBV13 with TRBJ1-1; D is ambiguous. The receptor was derived from a man aged 18 to 30 in good health. Here the CDR3 DNA reads TGTGCCAGCAGCTTTTTAATGATAGAGAACACTGAAGCTTTCTTT. It encodes CASSFLMIENTEAFF.